Following are 25 T cell receptor beta chains from one sample sequenced in a study of shared clonotypes between healthy human individuals. Produced via immunoSEQ multiplex PCR; TCRdb's table is partial and in-frame only. The sample carries roughly 1 million clones, roughly 80% recorded once. Sequencing was performed on memory CD4+ T cells sorted from blood. Subset of the sample: CD45RA-negative fraction. The origin of the receptors is a man younger than 35 in good health.

This clone was found a few times. The genes are TRBV6-6 and TRBJ1-3; TRBD1 might be the D (5 bases). This CDR3 comprises 15 residues. Germline CDR1 and CDR2: MNHNY and SVGAGI (reference sequence). V was shortened by 5 bases and J by 0 bases, with 11 bases between the two germline ends. The chain's CDR3 is CASSNTQGSGNTIYF. DNA of the CDR3: TGTGCCAGCAGTAATACCCAGGGCTCTGGAAACACCATATATTTT.

This clone came up once. The genes are TRBV2 and TRBJ2-3; TRBD2 agrees at 8 bases. Germline CDR1 SNHLY, CDR2 FYNNEI. This CDR3 spans 12 amino acids. With 9 bases clipped from V and 5 bases from J, the junction kept 4 bases outside the gene matches. CDR3 nucleotide sequence: TGTGCCAGTGGGCTAGCGGGAGATACGCAGTATTTT. This encodes CASGLAGDTQYF.

This chain joins TRBV28 and TRBJ2-2; 9 bases are a match to TRBD2. The germline gives CDR1 MDHEN, CDR2 SYDVKM. This CDR3 spans 14 amino acids. V gave up 7 bases and J gave up 6 bases; unmatched junction bases: 6. CDR3 residues: CASTIAGASGELFF. CDR3 DNA sequence: TGTGCCAGCACCATAGCGGGAGCCTCCGGGGAGCTGTTTTTT.

Concerning this clone: An end of the junction does not agree with germline; a read error may underlie this. The V gene is TRBV4-1, the J gene TRBJ2-3; D perhaps matches TRBD1 (6 bases). This CDR3 is 13 amino acids long. Germline V gene data show CDR1 as MGHRA and CDR2 as YSYEKL. The CDR3 region is CASSKEPGHGQYF. CDR3 nucleotides: TGCGCCAGCAGCAAAGAACCGGGACATGGGCAGTATTTT.

The J gene is TRBJ2-7, the V gene TRBV28, with 7 bases lining up with TRBD2. CDR3 length: 14 residues. The germline V gene has CDR1 MDHEN and CDR2 SYDVKM. The V and J ends lost 2 bases and 3 bases, in that order; junction bases with no gene match: 4. The CDR3 bases are TGTGCCAGCAGTTTAACTAGCGTGTTCTACGAGCAGTACTTC. This codes for CASSLTSVFYEQYF.

This rearrangement joins TRBV2 to TRBJ2-5, with a possible D match to TRBD2 (5 bases). The V gene lost 4 bases and the J gene lost 4 bases, with 16 bases spanning the gap. The CDR3 totals 15 residues. CDR1 is SNHLY, CDR2 FYNNEI, per germline. The CDR3, as DNA: TGTGCCAGCAGTGCACCCGGGCTCGGAGGAGAGACCCAGTACTTC. Amino acid sequence: CASSAPGLGGETQYF.

V is TRBV6-1 and J is TRBJ2-7, with D perhaps TRBD1 (6 bases). Looked up from germline, CDR1 is MNHNS and CDR2 is SASEGT. V was cut by 7 bases and J by 7 bases, with 23 bases left in between. The CDR3 has 15 amino acids. The CDR3 here is CASTSAGARLGEQYF. The CDR3 DNA sequence: TGTGCCAGCACCTCAGCAGGGGCGAGGTTGGGGGAGCAGTACTTC.

This clone has more than one count but fewer than ten. V and J are TRBV5-1 and TRBJ2-7; a weak D match, TRBD2 (6 bases). In germline, CDR1 is SGHRS, CDR2 YFSETQ. Trimming took off 5 bases at V and 9 bases at J, with 18 bases between the two ends. This CDR3 is 13 amino acids long. CDR3 nucleotides: TGCGCCAGCAGTGGCGGGGCAGAGGATCGGCAGTACTTC. Translation gives CASSGGAEDRQYF.

This clone appeared a single time. The chain carries TRBV10-1 and TRBJ1-6; D is perhaps TRBD1 (5 bases). V was clipped by 4 bases and J by 8 bases, with 6 bases between them. CDR3 length: 12 residues. Per germline, CDR1 WNHNN and CDR2 SYGVQD (reference sequence). CDR3 DNA: TGCGCCAGCAGTGCGGGGGATTCACCCCTCCACTTT. As protein: CASSAGDSPLHF.

This clone turned up a few times. This chain joins TRBV4-1 and TRBJ2-5; D may be TRBD2 (5 bases). The last part of the DNA fits TRBJ2-7 better; the J call may be wrong. CDR1 MGHRA and CDR2 YSYEKL come from the germline V gene. The CDR3 runs 17 residues. CDR3 sequence: CASSQGPERAGWDEQYF. DNA for the CDR3: TGCGCCAGCAGCCAAGGGCCGGAACGCGCGGGTTGGGACGAGCAGTACTTC.

The V gene is TRBV4-3, the J gene TRBJ2-1, with a weak D call TRBD2 (6 bases). The CDR3 is 16 amino acids. CDR1 and CDR2 (germline): LGHNA, YSLEER. Trimming removed 0 bases from V and 2 bases from J, with 11 bases in between. The chain's CDR3 is CASSQDPTGAYNEQFF. CDR3 sequence (DNA): TGCGCCAGCAGCCAAGATCCCACGGGAGCCTACAATGAGCAGTTCTTC.

The CDR3 region has the DNA TGTGCCAGCAGCCTCCAGCCCGGGGGAGGTGAAAAACTGTTTTTT. This sequence encodes CASSLQPGGGEKLFF. This chain connects TRBV11-2 to TRBJ1-4; a weak D match, TRBD1 (5 bases). The CDR3 length is 15 residues. Trimming stripped 5 bases from V and 7 bases from J, with 17 bases between. Germline V gene data show CDR1 as SGHAT and CDR2 as FQNNGV.

Note on this clone: Other DNA sequences of this sample code for an identical CDR3. This chain uses TRBV19 with TRBJ2-2, with 9 bases aligning to TRBD1. V dropped 6 bases and J dropped 6; count of bases not matched to a gene: 2. Germline loops: CDR1 LNHDA, CDR2 SQIVND (reference sequence). This CDR3 is built from 13 residues. The chain's CDR3 is CASSRQGAGELFF. CDR3 coding DNA: TGTGCCAGTAGCCGACAGGGGGCCGGGGAGCTGTTTTTT.

The chain links TRBV6-6 to TRBJ2-3; 7 bases map to TRBD2. This CDR3 spans 15 amino acids. Germline V gene lookup returns CDR1 MNHNY and CDR2 SVGAGI (reference sequence). V was clipped by 0 bases and J by 4 bases; unmatched bases: 4. This CDR3 reads CASSYSGGSADTQYF. The DNA for the CDR3 is TGTGCCAGCAGTTACTCGGGGGGGAGCGCAGATACGCAGTATTTT.

The chain couples TRBV28 to TRBJ2-5; 7 bases map to TRBD1. The CDR3 consists of 15 residues. V shed 2 bases, J shed 2 bases, and the junction held 5 bases outside the gene matches. Germline V gene data show CDR1 as MDHEN and CDR2 as SYDVKM. In DNA form, the CDR3 reads TGTGCCAGCAGTTTACTGGACAGGCCGCAAGAGACCCAGTACTTC. It is translated as CASSLLDRPQETQYF.

This clone was counted a few times. The sample has other DNA sequences that encode this CDR3 too. The chain combines TRBV5-1 with TRBJ1-1; D is perhaps TRBD1 (6 bases). Germline CDR1 SGHRS, CDR2 YFSETQ. Between the trimmed V and J ends, which lost 4 bases and 6 bases, there was a span of 13 bases. The CDR3 is 13 residues long. The CDR3 region is CASSVTGSAEAFF. CDR3 DNA sequence: TGCGCCAGCAGCGTGACAGGTTCGGCTGAAGCTTTCTTT.

The chain recombines TRBV7-2 with TRBJ1-5; the match to TRBD1 covers 10 bases. J gave up 5 bases and V 5 bases, and 9 bases lay outside the gene matches. CDR1 and CDR2 from the germline V gene are SGHTA and FQGNSA. The CDR3 has 16 residues. CDR3 protein: CASSRTGQGGYQPQHF. The CDR3 DNA sequence: TGTGCCAGCAGCCGAACCGGACAGGGGGGATATCAGCCCCAGCATTTT.

The genes are TRBV19 and TRBJ1-5; 10 bases are a match to TRBD1. Germline CDR1 and CDR2: LNHDA and SQIVND (reference sequence). Unmatched junction bases numbered 2, after V lost 7 bases and J lost 2 bases. The CDR3 loop spans 14 amino acids. The CDR3 is CASKTGGGNQPQHF. The CDR3 DNA reads TGTGCCAGTAAGACAGGGGGCGGCAATCAGCCCCAGCATTTT. Supplemented by reference TRBV19 and TRBJ1-5, the full variable domain reads DGGITQSPKYLFRKEGQNVTLSCEQNLNHDAMYWYRQDPGQGLRLIYYSQIVNDFQKGDIAEGYSVSREKKESFPLTVTSAQKNPTAFYLCASKTGGGNQPQHFGDGTRLSIL.

This clone was counted only a few times. Other DNA sequences of this sample code for an identical CDR3. CDR3 in amino acids: CASSFQRNTGELFF. Written as DNA, the CDR3 is TGTGCCAGCAGCTTTCAGAGAAACACCGGGGAGCTGTTTTTT. The chain is built from TRBV7-8 and TRBJ2-2; D uncertain. Trimming stripped 3 bases from V and 2 bases from J, with 7 bases between. CDR1 is SGHVS and CDR2 is FQNEAQ in the germline V gene. The CDR3 consists of 14 residues.

The V gene is TRBV27, the J gene TRBJ1-6; D remains unclear. V dropped 4 bases and J dropped 6 bases, with 22 bases sitting between them. The CDR3 is 18 residues long. Germline-derived CDR1 and CDR2 are MNHEY and SMNVEV (reference sequence). CDR3: CASSSEPPTEVGNSPLHF. As DNA, the CDR3 is TGTGCCAGCAGTTCTGAACCGCCAACTGAAGTGGGTAATTCACCCCTCCACTTT.

This chain joins TRBV11-2 and TRBJ2-5; D is uncertain. This CDR3 region has 14 residues. Germline CDR1 and CDR2: SGHAT and FQNNGV. The V and J ends lost 4 bases and 10 bases respectively, with 19 bases between them. CDR3 sequence: CASSSTGPSFGQYF. CDR3 coding DNA: TGTGCCAGCAGCTCGACGGGCCCTTCGTTTGGCCAGTACTTC.

This clone appeared a few times. J is TRBJ1-1 and V is TRBV28; 7 bases agree with TRBD1. The CDR3 loop spans 15 amino acids. The ends lost 6 bases at V and 3 bases at J; junction bases unmatched: 10. The germline V gene encodes CDR1 MDHEN and CDR2 SYDVKM. The CDR3 sequence: CASSPQGGGHTEAFF. The DNA for the CDR3 is TGTGCCAGCAGCCCGCAGGGGGGAGGGCACACTGAAGCTTTCTTT.

The chain employs TRBV6-1 and TRBJ2-3; 12 nucleotides line up with TRBD2. Per germline, CDR1 MNHNS and CDR2 SASEGT. The CDR3 totals 18 residues. Trimming removed 4 bases from V and 0 bases from J; junction bases left unmatched: 8. CDR3 sequence: CASSAGTSGGPSTDTQYF. DNA of the CDR3: TGTGCCAGCAGTGCGGGCACTAGCGGGGGGCCGAGCACAGATACGCAGTATTTT.

The V gene is TRBV4-2, the J gene TRBJ1-3; D is unresolved. The V end lost 1 base, the J end lost 2 bases, and 12 bases lay between the germline ends. The CDR3 covers 16 residues. Germline lookup yields CDR1 LGHNA and CDR2 YNFKEQ. DNA of the CDR3: TGTGCCAGCAGCCAAGGAAGGGCCGGTCCTGGAAACACCATATATTTT. It translates to CASSQGRAGPGNTIYF.

The chain combines TRBV5-1 with TRBJ2-1; 8 bases line up with TRBD2. This CDR3 is 15 amino acids long. V lost 1 base to trimming and J lost 7 bases; unmatched junction nucleotides: 7. Germline loops: CDR1 SGHRS, CDR2 YFSETQ. CDR3 coding DNA: TGCGCCAGCAGCTTGAATCCCGGGGGGGAGAATGAGCAGTTCTTC. This codes for CASSLNPGGENEQFF.